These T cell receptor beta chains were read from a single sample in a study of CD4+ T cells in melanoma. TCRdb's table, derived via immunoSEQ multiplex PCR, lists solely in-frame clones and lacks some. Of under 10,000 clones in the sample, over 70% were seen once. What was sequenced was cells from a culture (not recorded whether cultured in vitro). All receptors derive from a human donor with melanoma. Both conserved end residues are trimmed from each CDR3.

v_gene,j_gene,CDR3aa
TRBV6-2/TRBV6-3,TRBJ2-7,ASSYSRVRGVEQY
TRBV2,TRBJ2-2,ASRTGSAGELF
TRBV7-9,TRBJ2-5,ASSLLETQY
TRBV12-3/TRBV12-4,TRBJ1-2,ASSFSSIGGYT
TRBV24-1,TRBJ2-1,ATSRGNEQF
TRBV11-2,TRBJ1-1,ASSLTWGEMNTEAF
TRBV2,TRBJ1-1,ASSTTDRGGTEAF
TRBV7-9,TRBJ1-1,ASSHPGENTEAF
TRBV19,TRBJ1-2,ASSGRQGAWNYGYT
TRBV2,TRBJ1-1,ASSPQDLNTEAF
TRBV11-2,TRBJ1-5,ASSLDISNQPQH
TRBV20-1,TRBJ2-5,SASPPGGETQY
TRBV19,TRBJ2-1,ASSIAGWREARNEQF
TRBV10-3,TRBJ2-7,AIRGPSYEQY
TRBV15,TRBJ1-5,ATSRDRSRRQPQH
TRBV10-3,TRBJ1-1,AISGVVGTEAF
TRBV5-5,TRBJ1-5,ASSLRGGLSNQPQH
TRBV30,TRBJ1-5,AWSLPLGQGGQPQH
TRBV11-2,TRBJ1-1,ASSRGQETSEAF
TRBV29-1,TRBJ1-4,SASGLQG
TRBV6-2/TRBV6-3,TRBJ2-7,ASSRQGHEQY
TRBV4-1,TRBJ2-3,ASSSDRRVTDTQY